Listed below are T cell receptor beta chains from one sample, sequenced in a study of neurological immune-mediated disorders. TCRdb reprocessed the 5' RACE reads via MiXCR and lists one record per CDR3 protein. The sample records roughly 14,000 distinct CDR3 sequences, 6.5% to 8% being singletons. Input material: CD8+ T cells from blood. Receptor source: a woman aged 35 to 49 in good health. The CDR3 runs from the conserved cysteine through the conserved F or W. D genes are given only for firm matches.

j_gene,v_gene,d_gene,CDR3aa
TRBJ2-1,TRBV4-1,.,CASSQGLAREQFF
TRBJ2-7,TRBV7-2,.,CASSPTMRAVGARIHF
TRBJ2-1,TRBV5-1,TRBD2,CASSLSGGRNEQFF
TRBJ2-7,TRBV29-1,.,CSVVRLGSYEQYF
TRBJ2-1,TRBV29-1,TRBD2,CSVEDLIPGGHNEQFF
TRBJ1-2,TRBV5-1,.,CASSTWTGANYGYTF
TRBJ2-5,TRBV20-1,.,CSAPFGVKETQYF
TRBJ2-5,TRBV6-6,.,CASSYSPASQQDNQETQYF
TRBJ2-3,TRBV12-3/TRBV12-4,TRBD1,CASSSQGAADTQYF
TRBJ1-1,TRBV7-9,.,CASSLAMGPNTEAFF
TRBJ2-1,TRBV27,.,CASSFRAGSEQFF
TRBJ1-1,TRBV24-1,.,CATSDSGQNTEAFF
TRBJ2-5,TRBV5-1,.,CASSSGRYSRYQETQYF
TRBJ1-2,TRBV20-1,TRBD1,CSAREEGGSGGYTF
TRBJ2-7,TRBV20-1,.,CSARRLSSYEQYF
TRBJ2-1,TRBV5-1,.,CASSLTGPSYNEQFF
TRBJ2-7,TRBV27,.,CASSPGGSWGEQYF
TRBJ1-1,TRBV4-2,.,CASSQGNTEAFF
TRBJ2-4,TRBV7-9,.,CASSLQANIQYF
TRBJ2-1,TRBV29-1,.,CSVDSPSSREQFF
TRBJ2-7,TRBV14,TRBD1,CASSQTTGGSYEQYF
TRBJ2-7,TRBV20-1,TRBD2,CSARDMSSGDSYEQYF
TRBJ2-2,TRBV12-3/TRBV12-4,TRBD2,CASSTEIGVWTSGTNTGELFF
TRBJ1-5,TRBV21-1,.,CASSKEGGPLSPQHF
TRBJ2-7,TRBV28,TRBD1,CASSRNRGSYEQYF
TRBJ2-5,TRBV4-2,TRBD2,CASSQVTSGRAQYF
TRBJ2-7,TRBV29-1,TRBD1,CSVEDRGQSSYEQYF
TRBJ2-3,TRBV2,.,CASSEADVHYTDTQYF
TRBJ2-7,TRBV4-2,.,CASSQLGGGPYEQYF
TRBJ2-5,TRBV7-3,.,CASSLNSGETQYF
TRBJ1-2,TRBV5-4,.,CASRPAGADYGYTF
TRBJ1-5,TRBV27,.,CASSLSMGAKPQHF
TRBJ2-1,TRBV3-1,TRBD2,CASSPGLAGPIEHGYNEQFF
TRBJ2-5,TRBV5-1,TRBD2,CASSFISGGDQETQYF
TRBJ1-1,TRBV20-1,.,CSAHQIEVLTEAFF
TRBJ2-3,TRBV20-1,TRBD1,CSAVNGQGTTDTQYF
TRBJ2-2,TRBV7-8,TRBD2,CASRPLAGQVGPGELFF
TRBJ1-1,TRBV7-8,TRBD1,CASSNLRGGEAFF
TRBJ2-1,TRBV5-6,.,CASSLRVASSWYEQFF
TRBJ2-7,TRBV28,TRBD1,CASSPGQGRYEQYF
TRBJ2-7,TRBV28,.,CASSFDTLGDEQYF
TRBJ2-1,TRBV12-3/TRBV12-4,TRBD1,CASSPDRVVWFF
TRBJ1-1,TRBV7-8,.,CASSLGGGEAFF
TRBJ2-2,TRBV4-2,.,CASSQSEMAGELFF
TRBJ2-3,TRBV5-1,TRBD2,CASSQPGLAGAGDTQYF
TRBJ2-1,TRBV7-2,.,CASNWRSSSYNEQFF
TRBJ2-7,TRBV15,TRBD1,CATRLPGQNYEQYF
TRBJ2-1,TRBV4-1,.,CASSQGAWASYNEQFF
TRBJ1-6,TRBV5-1,.,CASSLAPGFLSPRNSPLHF
TRBJ2-2,TRBV6-4,.,CASSDTLGFGELFF
TRBJ2-7,TRBV2,.,CASSESGRHYEQYF
TRBJ2-3,TRBV27,.,CASSLLAPTSTDTQYF
TRBJ2-7,TRBV7-9,.,CASSRTYGSRIYEQYF
TRBJ2-7,TRBV27,.,CASRIRQASYEQYF